The following is a TCR beta chain sequence with its context. This CDR3 has 13 amino acids. V gave up 5 bases and J gave up 3 bases, with 10 bases separating them. The V gene's germline CDR1 is KGHSH and CDR2 LQKENI. The sample comes from a study of blood T cell repertoires in COVID-19. Study in general: The United States, Italy and Spain were the sources of the acute and convalescent COVID-19 samples. From T cells, B-cell-depleted T cells, or PBMCs came the material, which was cDNA or gDNA.

Original methodology: Cell counts per sample came from amplifying reference gene primers. The assay was immunoSEQ multiplex PCR, and TCRdb's table has in-frame clones only and misses some. V and J calls plus clone size are reproduced from that table; the DNA served to infer D and trimming. Among some 130,000 clones listed, approximately 74% were seen once. The receptor was derived from an older woman with acute or convalescent COVID-19. This sequence joins TRBV18 and TRBJ1-2, with D possibly TRBD1 on 5 matching bases. The sequencing input was peripheral blood. The CDR3 loop is CASSSGMDYGYTF. The CDR3 DNA follows: TGTGCCAGCTCATCAGGGATGGACTATGGCTACACCTTC.